These 4 T cell receptor beta chains were all obtained from the same sample, sequenced in a study of T cell responses to AZD1222 COVID-19 vaccine (dated by TCRdb to 2020 to 2023). Library prep was done by the immunoSEQ multiplex PCR assay. TCRdb carries this immuneACCESS record with in-frame sequences only. Its versions omit some clonotypes, under half of them owing to an unresolved V gene in the studies checked, with the rest unexplained. This sample gives more than 95,000 clones in total; around 89% of them show up just once. The ten largest clones represent approximately 7% of the sample. Read against the paper, the sample's time point label means: baseline before first vaccination. The sequencing here drew on peripheral blood, taken on day 0 of AZD1222 vaccination. The receptors were sampled from an adult in good health.

This chain joins TRBV9 and TRBJ2-6, with 8 bases aligning to TRBD2. This CDR3 has 17 amino acids. With 4 bases clipped from V and 0 bases from J, the junction kept 6 bases outside the gene matches. Germline V gene data show CDR1 as SGDLS and CDR2 as YYNGEE. In DNA form, the CDR3 reads TGTGCCAGCAGCTCAAGGACTAGCACCTCTGGGGCCAACGTCCTGACTTTC. Encoded protein: CASSSRTSTSGANVLTF.

The chain uses TRBV6-5 and TRBJ2-1, with TRBD2 identical over 10 bases. CDR1 MNHEY and CDR2 SVGAGI come from the germline V gene. This CDR3 has 16 amino acids. J lost 10 bases, V lost 0 bases, and 9 bases had no gene match. The CDR3 nucleotides are TGTGCCAGCAGTTACTCCTCACTAGCGGGATCGTCCGAGCAGTTCTTC. It is translated as CASSYSSLAGSSEQFF.

V and J are TRBV7-6 and TRBJ2-1; a weak D match, TRBD2 (7 bases). Trimming took off 5 bases at V and 15 bases at J, with 23 bases between the two ends. Looked up from germline, CDR1 is SGHVS and CDR2 is FNYEAQ. The CDR3 is made up of 14 amino acids. The CDR3 sequence is CASSPATGGGGWFF. The CDR3 bases are TGTGCCAGCAGCCCGGCGACCGGAGGGGGGGGCTGGTTCTTC.

J is TRBJ1-1 and V is TRBV4-3; perhaps TRBD1 as D (5 bases). The CDR3 consists of 14 residues. Germline V gene data show CDR1 as LGHNA and CDR2 as YSLEER. Trimming pared 0 bases from V and 4 bases from J, leaving 9 bases between. The CDR3 loop reads CASSQDWGGTEAFF. The CDR3 nucleotides read TGCGCCAGCAGCCAAGACTGGGGCGGCACTGAAGCTTTCTTT.